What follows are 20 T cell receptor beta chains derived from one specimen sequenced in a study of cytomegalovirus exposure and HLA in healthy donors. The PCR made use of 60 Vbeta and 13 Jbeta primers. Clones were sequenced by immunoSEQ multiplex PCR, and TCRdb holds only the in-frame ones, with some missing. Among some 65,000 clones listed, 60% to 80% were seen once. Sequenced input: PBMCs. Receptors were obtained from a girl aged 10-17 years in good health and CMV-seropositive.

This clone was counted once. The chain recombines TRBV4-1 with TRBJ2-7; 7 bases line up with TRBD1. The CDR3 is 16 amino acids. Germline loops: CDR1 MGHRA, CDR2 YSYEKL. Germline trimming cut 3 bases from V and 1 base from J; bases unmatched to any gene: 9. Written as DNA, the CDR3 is TGCGCCAGCAGCCACCCAGGGACAGCGAAATCCTACGAGCAGTACTTC. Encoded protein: CASSHPGTAKSYEQYF.

The CDR3 DNA sequence: TGTGCCAGCAGCTTTCGTACTATACTACCAGACGGGGGCTACACCTTC. It encodes CASSFRTILPDGGYTF. This rearrangement joins TRBV5-4 to TRBJ1-2; D call uncertain. CDR3 length: 16 residues. The germline V gene has CDR1 SGHNT and CDR2 YYREEE (reference sequence). The germline V and J ends were trimmed by 2 bases and 8 bases, with 22 bases remaining between them.

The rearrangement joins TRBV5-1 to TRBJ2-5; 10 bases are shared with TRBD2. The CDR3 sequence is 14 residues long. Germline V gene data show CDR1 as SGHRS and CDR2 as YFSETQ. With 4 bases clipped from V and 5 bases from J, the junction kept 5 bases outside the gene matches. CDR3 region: CASSPLAGVETQYF. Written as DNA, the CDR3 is TGCGCCAGCAGCCCCCTAGCGGGGGTTGAGACCCAGTACTTC.

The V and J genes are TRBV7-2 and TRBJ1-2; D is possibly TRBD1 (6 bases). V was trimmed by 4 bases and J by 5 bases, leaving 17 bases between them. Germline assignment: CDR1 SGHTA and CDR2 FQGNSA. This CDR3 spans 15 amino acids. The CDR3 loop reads CASSSLDRGLYGYTF. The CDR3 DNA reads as TGTGCCAGCAGCTCACTGGACAGAGGATTATATGGCTACACCTTC. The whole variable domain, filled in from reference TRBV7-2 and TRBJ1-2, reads GAGVSQSPSNKVTEKGKDVELRCDPISGHTALYWYRQSLGQGLEFLIYFQGNSAPDKSGLPSDRFSAERTGGSVSTLTIQRTQQEDSAVYLCASSSLDRGLYGYTFGSGTRLTVV.

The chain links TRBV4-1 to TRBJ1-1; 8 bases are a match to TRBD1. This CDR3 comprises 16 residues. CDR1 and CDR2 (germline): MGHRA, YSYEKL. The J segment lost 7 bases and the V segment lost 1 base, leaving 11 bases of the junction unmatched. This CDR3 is CASSQGAARGRIEAFF. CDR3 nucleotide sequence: TGCGCCAGCAGCCAAGGTGCGGCCAGGGGGCGTATTGAAGCTTTCTTT.

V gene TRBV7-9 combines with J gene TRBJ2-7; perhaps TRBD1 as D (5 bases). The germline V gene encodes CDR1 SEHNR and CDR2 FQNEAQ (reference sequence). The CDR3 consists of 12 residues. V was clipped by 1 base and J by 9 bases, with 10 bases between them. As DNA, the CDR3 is TGTGCCAGCAGCTTAGACAGGACGGTGCAGTACTTC. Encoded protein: CASSLDRTVQYF.

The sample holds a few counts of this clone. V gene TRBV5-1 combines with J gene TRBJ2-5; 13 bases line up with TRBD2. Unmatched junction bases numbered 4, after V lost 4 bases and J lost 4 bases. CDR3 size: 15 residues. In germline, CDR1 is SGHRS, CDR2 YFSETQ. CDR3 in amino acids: CASSHGLAGVETQYF. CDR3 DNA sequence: TGCGCCAGCAGCCACGGACTAGCGGGGGTAGAGACCCAGTACTTC.

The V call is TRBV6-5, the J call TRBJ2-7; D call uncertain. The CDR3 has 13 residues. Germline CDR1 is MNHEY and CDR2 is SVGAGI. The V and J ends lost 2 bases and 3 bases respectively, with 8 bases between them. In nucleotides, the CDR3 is TGTGCCAGCAGTTACCTACCGGGCTACGAGCAGTACTTC. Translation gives CASSYLPGYEQYF.

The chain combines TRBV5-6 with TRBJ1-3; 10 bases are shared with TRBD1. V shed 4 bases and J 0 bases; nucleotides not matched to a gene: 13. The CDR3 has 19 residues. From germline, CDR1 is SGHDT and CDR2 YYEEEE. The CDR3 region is CASSPGTGDSSVSGNTIYF. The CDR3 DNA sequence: TGTGCCAGCAGCCCCGGGACAGGGGATTCTAGTGTCTCTGGAAACACCATATATTTT. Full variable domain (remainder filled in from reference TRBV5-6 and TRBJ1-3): DAGVTQSPTHLIKTRGQQVTLRCSPKSGHDTVSWYQQALGQGPQFIFQYYEEEERQRGNFPDRFSGHQFPNYSSELNVNALLLGDSALYLCASSPGTGDSSVSGNTIYFGEGSWLTVV.

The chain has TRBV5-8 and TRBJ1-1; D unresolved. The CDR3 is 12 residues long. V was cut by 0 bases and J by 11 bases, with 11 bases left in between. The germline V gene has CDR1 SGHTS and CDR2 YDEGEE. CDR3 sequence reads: CASSLGDWEAFF. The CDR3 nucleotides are TGTGCCAGCAGCTTGGGGGATTGGGAGGCTTTCTTT.

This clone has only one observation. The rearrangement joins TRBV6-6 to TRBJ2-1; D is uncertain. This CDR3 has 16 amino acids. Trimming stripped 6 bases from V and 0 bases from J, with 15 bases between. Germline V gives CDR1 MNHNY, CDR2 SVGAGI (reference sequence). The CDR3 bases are TGTGCCAGCAGCCTTGACACTTCCCGCTCCTACAATGAGCAGTTCTTC. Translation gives CASSLDTSRSYNEQFF.

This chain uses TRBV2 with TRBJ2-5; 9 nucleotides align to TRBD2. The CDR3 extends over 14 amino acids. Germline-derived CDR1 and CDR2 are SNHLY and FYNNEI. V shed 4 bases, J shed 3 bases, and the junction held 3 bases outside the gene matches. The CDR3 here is CASSGTSAEETQYF. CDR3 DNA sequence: TGTGCCAGCAGTGGGACTAGCGCCGAAGAGACCCAGTACTTC.

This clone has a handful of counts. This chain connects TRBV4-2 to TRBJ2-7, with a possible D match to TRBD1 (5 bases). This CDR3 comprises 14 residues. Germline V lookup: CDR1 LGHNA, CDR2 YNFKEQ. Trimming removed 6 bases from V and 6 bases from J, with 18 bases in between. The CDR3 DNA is TGTGCCAGCAGGTCTGGGGCAGGAATCCCCGAGCAGTACTTC. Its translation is CASRSGAGIPEQYF.

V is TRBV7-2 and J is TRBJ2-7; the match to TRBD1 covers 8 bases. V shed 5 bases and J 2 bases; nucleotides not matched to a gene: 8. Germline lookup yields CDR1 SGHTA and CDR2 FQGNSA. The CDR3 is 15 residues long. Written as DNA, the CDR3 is TGTGCCAGCAGCCCAAGGACAGGGTTCGCCTACGAGCAGTACTTC. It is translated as CASSPRTGFAYEQYF. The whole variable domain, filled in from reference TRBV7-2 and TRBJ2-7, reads GAGVSQSPSNKVTEKGKDVELRCDPISGHTALYWYRQSLGQGLEFLIYFQGNSAPDKSGLPSDRFSAERTGGSVSTLTIQRTQQEDSAVYLCASSPRTGFAYEQYFGPGTRLTVT.

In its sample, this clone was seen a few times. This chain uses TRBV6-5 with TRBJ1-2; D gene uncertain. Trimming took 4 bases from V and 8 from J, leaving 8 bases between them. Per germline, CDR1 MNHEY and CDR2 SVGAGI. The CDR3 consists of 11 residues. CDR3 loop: CASSSGGGYTF. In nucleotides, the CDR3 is TGTGCCAGCAGTTCGGGAGGGGGCTACACCTTC.

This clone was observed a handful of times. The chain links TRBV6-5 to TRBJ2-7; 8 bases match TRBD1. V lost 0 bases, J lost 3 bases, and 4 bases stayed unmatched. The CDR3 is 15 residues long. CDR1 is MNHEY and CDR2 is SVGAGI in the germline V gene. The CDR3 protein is CASSYSGQANYEQYF. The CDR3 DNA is TGTGCCAGCAGTTACTCGGGACAGGCGAACTACGAGCAGTACTTC.

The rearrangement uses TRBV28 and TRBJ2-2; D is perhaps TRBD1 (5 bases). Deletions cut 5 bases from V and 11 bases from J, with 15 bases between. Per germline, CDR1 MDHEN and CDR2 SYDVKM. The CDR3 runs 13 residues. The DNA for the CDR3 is TGTGCCAGCAGTCTTCCGACAGTTACAGAGCTGTTTTTT. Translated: CASSLPTVTELFF.

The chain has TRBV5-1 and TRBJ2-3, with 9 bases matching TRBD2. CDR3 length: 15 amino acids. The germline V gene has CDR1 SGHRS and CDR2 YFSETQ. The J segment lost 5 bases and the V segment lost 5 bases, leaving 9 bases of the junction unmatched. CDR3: CASSFPPTSGDTQYF. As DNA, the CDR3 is TGCGCCAGCAGTTTTCCCCCGACTAGCGGAGATACGCAGTATTTT.

Here the CDR3 reads CASSKDARQIYEQYF. Here the CDR3 DNA reads TGTGCCAGCAGCAAAGATGCGAGACAGATCTACGAGCAGTACTTC. The V gene is TRBV21-1, the J gene TRBJ2-7; the DNA was not compared with TRBD1, the D call given in the table. TRBV21-1 is given as a pseudogene. The CDR3 covers 15 residues.

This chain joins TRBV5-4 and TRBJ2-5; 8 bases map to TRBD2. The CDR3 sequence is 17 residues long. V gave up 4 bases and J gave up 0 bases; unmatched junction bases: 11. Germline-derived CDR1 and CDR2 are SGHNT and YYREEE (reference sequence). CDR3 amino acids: CASSRTGAGVDQETQYF. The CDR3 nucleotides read TGTGCCAGCAGCCGTACCGGAGCGGGGGTCGACCAAGAGACCCAGTACTTC.